This passage covers 31 T cell receptor beta chains from one sample sequenced in a study of T cell repertoires in cytomegalovirus infection. TCRdb re-called the reads through MiXCR, storing one row per CDR3 protein. Of about 400,000 distinct CDR3 sequences listed, 15% to 20% are singletons. The sequenced sample consisted of PBMCs. The source is a human donor in good health (CMV status not recorded). Some clones in this sample may be carry-over from other donors' samples.

The genes are TRBV29-1 and TRBJ2-3; D gene uncertain. This CDR3 region has 11 residues. CDR1 and CDR2 (germline): SQVTM, ANQGSEA. Trimming pared 3 bases from V and 6 bases from J, leaving 7 bases between. CDR3 sequence (DNA): TGCAGCGTTGATTCCCCCGATACGCAGTATTTT. This encodes CSVDSPDTQYF.

This clonotype appeared a few times. The rearrangement links TRBV20-1 to TRBJ2-2; D is undetermined. Trimming cost V 6 bases and J 6 bases, with 17 bases left between them. Looked up from germline, CDR1 is DFQATT and CDR2 is SNEGSKA (reference sequence). This CDR3 region has 14 residues. The CDR3 DNA is TGCAGTGCCCAGACCAGCCGTGTGGCCGGGGAGCTGTTTTTT. It yields the protein CSAQTSRVAGELFF.

This clonotype was seen many times. The CDR3 here is CASSPTGSYEQYF. The CDR3 DNA reads TGTGCCAGCAGCCCGACAGGCTCCTACGAGCAGTACTTC. This chain connects TRBV7-2 to TRBJ2-7; D is perhaps TRBD1 (6 bases). V was cut by 5 bases and J by 0 bases, with 8 bases left in between. Germline V gene lookup returns CDR1 SGHTA and CDR2 FQGNSA. This CDR3 is built from 13 residues.

There are a few counts of this clonotype. This chain connects TRBV7-8 to TRBJ2-7; D is unclear. V was trimmed by 1 base and J by 5 bases, leaving 15 bases between them. The CDR3 sequence is 15 residues long. Germline lookup yields CDR1 SGHVS and CDR2 FQNEAQ. CDR3 sequence (DNA): TGTGCCAGCAGCTTAGTCCCGGGTCTCAAGGACGAGCAGTACTTC. This gives the protein CASSLVPGLKDEQYF.

The sample holds many counts of this clonotype. This chain connects TRBV4-3 to TRBJ2-7; TRBD2 agrees at 8 bases. From germline, CDR1 is LGHNA and CDR2 YSLEER. V lost 4 bases, J lost 7 bases, and 9 bases stayed unmatched. This CDR3 region has 14 residues. The CDR3: CASSPGTRSGEQYF. CDR3 DNA: TGCGCCAGCAGCCCCGGGACTAGATCGGGAGAGCAGTACTTC.

This clonotype was seen more than once but under ten times. The CDR3 DNA reads as TGTGCCAGCAGCGTAGCTCAGAAGGGTGCTCGGGTCTACGAGCAGTACTTC. Amino acids: CASSVAQKGARVYEQYF. V usage is TRBV9 and J usage is TRBJ2-7; D uncertain. The CDR3 loop spans 17 amino acids. Between the trimmed V and J ends, which lost 0 bases and 3 bases, there was a span of 19 bases. CDR1 SGDLS and CDR2 YYNGEE come from the germline V gene. The complete variable domain, with remaining parts taken from reference TRBV9 and TRBJ2-7, reads DSGVTQTPKHLITATGQRVTLRCSPRSGDLSVYWYQQSLDQGLQFLIQYYNGEERAKGNILERFSAQQFPDLHSELNLSSLELGDSALYFCASSVAQKGARVYEQYFGPGTRLTVT.

This chain connects TRBV5-1 to TRBJ2-1; 12 nucleotides align to TRBD2. The germline V gene has CDR1 SGHRS and CDR2 YFSETQ. There are 16 residues in the CDR3. J lost 15 bases, V lost 4 bases, and 17 bases had no gene match. The CDR3: CASSTSGLAGGLGWFF. In DNA form, the CDR3 reads TGCGCCAGCAGCACGAGCGGGCTAGCGGGGGGGCTAGGTTGGTTCTTC.

The chain is built from TRBV5-5 and TRBJ2-3; D ambiguous. Per germline, CDR1 SGHKS and CDR2 YYEKEE (reference sequence). With 1 base removed from V and 9 bases from J, the gap between germline ends came to 9 bases. This CDR3 is 12 amino acids long. The CDR3 nucleotides are TGTGCCAGCAGCTTGCCGGGTTGGACGCAGTATTTT. This encodes CASSLPGWTQYF.

This clonotype was detected only a few times. This chain links TRBV6-2 or TRBV6-3 with TRBJ2-7; 7 nucleotides align to TRBD2. This CDR3 is built from 13 residues. With V trimmed by 6 bases and J by 4 bases, 6 bases remained unmatched. CDR1 MNHEY and CDR2 SVGEGT come from the germline V gene. CDR3 in DNA: TGTGCCAGCAGGAACAGCGGGATTTACGAGCAGTACTTC. Residues: CASRNSGIYEQYF.

The chain carries TRBV15 and TRBJ1-5, with D possibly TRBD1 on 6 matching bases. The germline V gene encodes CDR1 LNHNV and CDR2 YYDKDF (reference sequence). This CDR3 comprises 16 residues. Trimming left V 0 bases short and J 7 bases short, with 16 bases between. The CDR3 coding sequence is TGTGCCACCAGCAGAGATGTGACAGGACTCCCCCAGCCCCAGCATTTT. Its protein is CATSRDVTGLPQPQHF.

The CDR3 sequence: CATSDGGSSGANVLTF. In DNA form, the CDR3 reads TGTGCCACCAGTGATGGGGGTTCGTCTGGGGCCAACGTCCTGACTTTC. The chain recombines TRBV24-1 with TRBJ2-6; D might be TRBD1 or TRBD2, each matching 5 bases. The CDR3 consists of 16 residues. Looked up from germline, CDR1 is KGHDR and CDR2 is SFDVKD. The V gene lost 3 bases and the J gene lost 1 base, with 9 bases spanning the gap.

CDR3 in amino acids: CASSLYGIQPEAFF. In DNA form, the CDR3 reads TGTGCCAGCAGTTTATACGGAATCCAACCTGAAGCTTTCTTT. The chain joins TRBV28 to TRBJ1-1; no clear D. The CDR3 loop spans 14 amino acids. V lost 1 base and J 6 bases, leaving 12 bases between the germline ends. CDR1 MDHEN and CDR2 SYDVKM come from the germline V gene.

At least ten counts were recorded for this clonotype. The chain employs TRBV28 and TRBJ1-2, with a tentative D call TRBD1 (5 bases). The CDR3 has 13 residues. Germline CDR1 is MDHEN and CDR2 is SYDVKM. V gave up 2 bases and J gave up 7 bases, with 11 bases separating them. The CDR3 loop reads CASSLRGRAGYTF. CDR3 DNA: TGTGCCAGCAGTTTAAGAGGCAGGGCTGGCTACACCTTC.

This clonotype was seen only once. The chain employs TRBV28 and TRBJ1-1, with no clear D. Germline CDR1 and CDR2: MDHEN and SYDVKM. This CDR3 is built from 16 residues. The ends were cut back, 2 bases at V and 1 base at J, with 14 bases in the middle. CDR3 protein: CASSLNYGAENTEAFF. CDR3 bases: TGTGCCAGCAGTTTAAATTATGGCGCTGAGAACACTGAAGCTTTCTTT.

This clonotype was counted only a few times. The chain recombines TRBV5-1 with TRBJ2-3; TRBD2 aligns across 12 bases. Germline trimming cut 0 bases from V and 0 bases from J; bases unmatched to any gene: 2. This CDR3 has 17 residues. Germline assignment: CDR1 SGHRS and CDR2 YFSETQ. The CDR3 DNA sequence: TGCGCCAGCAGCTTGGCTGGACTAGCGGGGAGCACAGATACGCAGTATTTT. This encodes CASSLAGLAGSTDTQYF.

This clonotype showed up just a few times. The rearrangement joins TRBV24-1 to TRBJ2-3; 11 positions agree with TRBD2. The V gene's germline CDR1 is KGHDR and CDR2 SFDVKD. The CDR3 totals 18 residues. The junction had 9 bases not matched to a gene; V was cut back by 5 bases and J by 0 bases. As DNA, the CDR3 is TGTGCCACCAGTGCCGGACCGCGGACTAGCGGGAGCACAGATACGCAGTATTTT. Its translation is CATSAGPRTSGSTDTQYF.

V is TRBV23-1 and J is TRBJ1-1, with a weak D call TRBD1 (6 bases). TRBV23-1 falls under the ORF class, with uncertain function. The CDR3 length is 15 residues. V lost 4 bases and J lost 6, with 18 bases in between. The CDR3 region is CASSLGDRHRSEAFF. In nucleotides, the CDR3 is TGCGCCAGCAGTCTAGGAGACAGGCATAGGTCTGAAGCTTTCTTT.

This clonotype was seen repeatedly, ten times or more. This chain joins TRBV7-2 and TRBJ2-3; the match to TRBD1 covers 9 bases. Germline V gene data show CDR1 as SGHTA and CDR2 as FQGNSA. Trimming removed 5 bases from V and 3 bases from J; junction bases left unmatched: 6. The CDR3 extends over 15 amino acids. The CDR3, as DNA: TGTGCCAGCAGCCTACGACAGGGGGGGACAGATACGCAGTATTTT. Protein product: CASSLRQGGTDTQYF.

This clonotype was detected ten times or more. The chain employs TRBV7-8 and TRBJ2-1; D possibly corresponds to TRBD1 (6 bases). Trimming shortened V by 5 bases and J by 6 bases, and 14 bases separated the two germline ends. The CDR3 spans 14 residues. The germline gives CDR1 SGHVS, CDR2 FQNEAQ. CDR3 in amino acids: CASSRKWTVNEQFF. CDR3 in DNA: TGTGCCAGCAGCCGTAAATGGACAGTCAATGAGCAGTTCTTC.

This clonotype has a handful of counts. The J gene is TRBJ2-5, the V gene TRBV2; D possibly corresponds to TRBD1 (5 bases). Germline CDR1 SNHLY, CDR2 FYNNEI. CDR3 length equals 16 residues. The V end was cut by 4 bases, the J end by 2 bases, with 17 bases between. CDR3 amino acids: CASSGAVQGRQETQYF. CDR3 sequence (DNA): TGTGCCAGCAGTGGGGCCGTGCAGGGCCGTCAAGAGACCCAGTACTTC. Full variable domain (missing parts from reference TRBV2 and TRBJ2-5): EPEVTQTPSHQVTQMGQEVILRCVPISNHLYFYWYRQILGQKVEFLVSFYNNEISEKSEIFDDQFSVERPDGSNFTLKIRSTKLEDSAMYFCASSGAVQGRQETQYFGPGTRLLVL.

V is TRBV15 and J is TRBJ2-1; possible D gene TRBD2, 6 bases. There are 12 residues in the CDR3. V was shortened by 8 bases and J by 5 bases, with 10 bases between the two germline ends. The germline V gene encodes CDR1 LNHNV and CDR2 YYDKDF (reference sequence). The CDR3 loop is CATAGLNNEQFF. CDR3 DNA sequence: TGTGCCACCGCGGGACTCAACAATGAGCAGTTCTTC.

This clonotype was detected only a few times. This chain connects TRBV27 to TRBJ2-3; D may be TRBD2 (7 bases). The ends were cut back, 6 bases at V and 4 bases at J, with 17 bases in the middle. CDR1 is MNHEY and CDR2 is SMNVEV in the germline V gene (reference sequence). The CDR3 runs 15 residues. CDR3 amino acids: CASSEGGVGADTQYF. CDR3 sequence (DNA): TGTGCCAGCAGCGAAGGGGGGGTCGGGGCAGATACGCAGTATTTT.

The V and J genes are TRBV7-2 and TRBJ2-5, with D perhaps matching TRBD2 (5 bases). This CDR3 is 14 amino acids long. CDR1 and CDR2 (germline): SGHTA, FQGNSA. The V end lost 1 base, the J end lost 4 bases, and 10 bases lay between the germline ends. The CDR3 nucleotides read TGTGCCAGCAGCTTAGTAAGCGGAACAGAGACCCAGTACTTC. Encoded protein: CASSLVSGTETQYF.

The gene calls are TRBV7-2 and TRBJ2-1, with D possibly being TRBD2 (6 bases). Trimming took 6 bases from V and 6 from J, leaving 18 bases between them. The CDR3 extends over 15 amino acids. Per the germline V gene, CDR1 is SGHTA and CDR2 is FQGNSA. CDR3 sequence reads: CASRGTPYQSNEQFF. The CDR3 DNA sequence: TGTGCCAGCAGGGGGACTCCTTACCAATCCAATGAGCAGTTCTTC.

This clonotype appeared a few times. A read error may produce the germline difference seen at one junction end. This chain connects TRBV5-3 to TRBJ2-7, with TRBD1 identical over 10 bases. TRBV5-3 is an ORF, with its function uncertain. The CDR3 loop spans 15 amino acids. The CDR3 region has the DNA TGTGCCAGCAGCTTGGATGGGACAGGGGTGGACGAGCAGTACTTC. Amino acid sequence: CASSLDGTGVDEQYF.

The rearrangement uses TRBV2 and TRBJ2-1; 10 nucleotides line up with TRBD1. The germline gives CDR1 SNHLY, CDR2 FYNNEI. V lost 8 bases and J lost 2; bases outside the gene matches: 3. This CDR3 comprises 14 residues. The CDR3 spells CASGDRGPYNEQFF. CDR3 DNA sequence: TGTGCCAGCGGGGACAGGGGTCCCTACAATGAGCAGTTCTTC. Supplemented by reference TRBV2 and TRBJ2-1, the full variable domain reads EPEVTQTPSHQVTQMGQEVILRCVPISNHLYFYWYRQILGQKVEFLVSFYNNEISEKSEIFDDQFSVERPDGSNFTLKIRSTKLEDSAMYFCASGDRGPYNEQFFGPGTRLTVL.

This clonotype was counted at least ten times. J is TRBJ1-5 and V is TRBV28; unclear D gene. Germline V gene data show CDR1 as MDHEN and CDR2 as SYDVKM. V gave up 6 bases and J gave up 2 bases, with 14 bases separating them. The CDR3 has 15 residues. CDR3 nucleotide sequence: TGTGCCAGCAGCCTCGGAGTCGTGGGCAATCAGCCCCAGCATTTT. Its protein product is CASSLGVVGNQPQHF.

V is TRBV7-9 and J is TRBJ1-5, with TRBD1 identical over 7 bases. The CDR3 extends over 20 amino acids. Germline-derived CDR1 and CDR2 are SEHNR and FQNEAQ (reference sequence). The CDR3 here is CAARGGDSLREESSNQPQHF. For the CDR3, the DNA is TGTGCTGCGCGGGGGGGGGACAGCCTTCGAGAGGAATCAAGCAATCAGCCCCAGCATTTT.

The chain couples TRBV29-1 to TRBJ2-1; TRBD1 is a possible D gene (6 bases). The V end lost 0 bases, the J end lost 9 bases, and 18 bases lay between the germline ends. The CDR3 covers 15 residues. Germline CDR1 reads SQVTM; CDR2 reads ANQGSEA. This CDR3 is CSVEDRGTSYSEQFF. The CDR3 DNA follows: TGCAGCGTTGAAGATCGAGGGACAAGCTATAGTGAGCAGTTCTTC.

This clonotype was counted many times. CDR3 loop: CASSFGLAPSYNEQFF. Here the CDR3 DNA reads TGTGCCAGCAGCTTCGGACTAGCGCCTTCCTACAATGAGCAGTTCTTC. The chain recombines TRBV5-4 with TRBJ2-1; 9 bases match TRBD2. Germline-derived CDR1 and CDR2 are SGHNT and YYREEE (reference sequence). The CDR3 is made up of 16 amino acids. With V trimmed by 2 bases and J by 1 base, 4 bases remained unmatched.

This clonotype has at least ten counts. This chain uses TRBV10-3 with TRBJ2-7; D remains unclear. The CDR3 runs 12 residues. The V end lost 5 bases, the J end lost 5 bases, and 10 bases lay between the germline ends. Germline V CDR1 and CDR2: ENHRY, SYGVKD. CDR3 bases: TGTGCCATCAGTTCAGAGGTCCACGAGCAGTACTTC. Encoded protein: CAISSEVHEQYF.